This TCR beta chain was sequenced for a study of shared T cell receptors in the human thymus (dated by TCRdb to about 2021). For the wider study: The study examined how the human thymus generates shared, self-reactive T-cell receptor alpha chains.

As regards this clone: Which antigen it targets is not known. No per-base quality is available; no much larger clone lies one base away.

Libraries were built with the immunoSEQ multiplex PCR assay. Held by TCRdb, this immuneACCESS table contains in-frame sequences only and omits some clones. Under half of the omission traces to an unresolved V gene where checked; the cause of the rest is unknown. The table for this sample lists 500,000 to 550,000 clones; approximately 80% of them were counted only once. The ten most abundant clones make up approximately 0.013% of the sample. These same records also appear under a second study, on human thymus T cells. As that second study puts it: Immunologically healthy infants undergoing open corrective cardiac surgery for congenital heart defects in Finland were used as donors. The thymus tissue came from surgical resects taken out during corrective cardiac surgery. Both the thymic and the peripheral blood repertoires appeared to show biased V and J gene segment usage. According to the related research, thymic TCR repertoires were highly overlapping among unrelated individuals. TCR alpha and beta repertoires from roughly 8 infant thymus samples and four related peripheral blood samples were characterized in the study. The infant donors were about 6 to 244 days old, and the cohort included a handful of males and a couple of females. Thymocytes were released mechanically from tissue and stored at -70 °C as pellets of about 9.5-32 million cells. A QIAsymphony instrument was used to extract genomic DNA from the frozen cell pellets. TCRB and TCRAD loci were amplified from a standardized quantity of quality-controlled genomic DNA using the immunoSEQ multiplex PCR assay. The V(D)J region was spanned by amplicons of a length sufficient to cover the CDR3 and to identify V and J genes. Through the commercial immunoSEQ service, the amplicons were sequenced on an Illumina platform. Primer bias and sequencing errors were corrected using previously described methods, and TCRAD and TCRB definitions followed the IMGT database. Analysis of the repertoires was done with immunoSEQ Analyzer 3.0 and VDJTools and included basic statistics, V/J segment usage, diversity estimates, rarefaction and pairwise overlap. Chao1, ChaoE, Efron-Thisted, Shannon and inverse Simpson indices were used to estimate diversity, which was also estimated on datasets down-sampled to the smallest sample. Repertoire overlap was determined by strict matching of CDR3 nucleotide sequence, V gene and J gene, and Jaccard-based multidimensional scaling clustering was applied. On average, thymus samples gave 800,000 or so unique TCRB clonotypes, whereas blood samples gave about 84,000.

The receptor was derived from a boy under two years old with a congenital heart defect. Donor details come from another sample of the same person, matched by shared clones. The sequencing sample was made of thymocytes.

At the DNA level, the sequence is TGTGCCAGCAGCGACCCCGACAGGGAAGGAGCTCGAAACACCATATATTTT. The encoded protein is CASSDPDREGARNTIYF. The V and J segments used are TRBV11-2 and TRBJ1-3, and TRBD1 matches 7 of the central bases. CDR1 and CDR2, per the germline V gene, are SGHAT and FQNNGV. The CDR3 numbers 17 residues from cysteine through phenylalanine. Just CDR3 DNA is preserved here, 51 bases in frame from base 1. Relative to germline, V is missing 5 bases and J is missing 5 bases, with 15 bases of the junction outside any gene match.